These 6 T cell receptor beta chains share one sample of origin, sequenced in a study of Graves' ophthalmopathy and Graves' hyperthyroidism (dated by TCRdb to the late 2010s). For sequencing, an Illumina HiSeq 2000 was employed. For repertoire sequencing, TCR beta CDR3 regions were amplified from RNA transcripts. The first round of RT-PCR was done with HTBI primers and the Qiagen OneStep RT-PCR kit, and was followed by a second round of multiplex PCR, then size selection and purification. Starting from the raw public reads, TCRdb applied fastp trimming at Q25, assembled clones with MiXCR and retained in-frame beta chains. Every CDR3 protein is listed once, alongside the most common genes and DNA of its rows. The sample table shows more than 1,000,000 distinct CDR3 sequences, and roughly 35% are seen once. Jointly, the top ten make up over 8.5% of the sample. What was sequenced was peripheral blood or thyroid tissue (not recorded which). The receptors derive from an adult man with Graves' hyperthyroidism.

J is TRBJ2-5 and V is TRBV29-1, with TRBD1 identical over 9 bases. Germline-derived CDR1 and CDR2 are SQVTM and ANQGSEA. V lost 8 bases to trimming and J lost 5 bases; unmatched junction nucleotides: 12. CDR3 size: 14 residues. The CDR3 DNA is TGCAGCAGACCTACCGGACAGGGGATGGAGACCCAGTACTTC. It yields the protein CSRPTGQGMETQYF.

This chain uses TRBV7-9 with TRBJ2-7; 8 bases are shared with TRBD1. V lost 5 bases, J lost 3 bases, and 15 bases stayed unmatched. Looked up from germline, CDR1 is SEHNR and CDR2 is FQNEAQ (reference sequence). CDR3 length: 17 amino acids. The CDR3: CASSVVGTGTGVYEQYF. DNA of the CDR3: TGTGCCAGCAGCGTAGTTGGTACCGGGACAGGCGTCTACGAGCAGTACTTC. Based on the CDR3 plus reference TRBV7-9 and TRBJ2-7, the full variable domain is DTGVSQNPRHKITKRGQNVTFRCDPISEHNRLYWYRQTLGQGPEFLTYFQNEAQLEKSRLLSDRFSAERPKGSFSTLEIQRTEQGDSAMYLCASSVVGTGTGVYEQYFGPGTRLTVT.

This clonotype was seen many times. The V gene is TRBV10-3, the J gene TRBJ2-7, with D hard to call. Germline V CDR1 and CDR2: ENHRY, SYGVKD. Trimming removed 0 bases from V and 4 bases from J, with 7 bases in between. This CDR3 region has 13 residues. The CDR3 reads CAISESGYYEQYF. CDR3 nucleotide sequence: TGTGCCATCAGTGAGTCAGGGTATTACGAGCAGTACTTC.

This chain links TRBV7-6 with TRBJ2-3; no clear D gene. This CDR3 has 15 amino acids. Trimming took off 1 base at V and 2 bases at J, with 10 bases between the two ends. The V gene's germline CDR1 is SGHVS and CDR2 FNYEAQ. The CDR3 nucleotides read TGTGCCAGCAGCTTAGGCAGCCCTTTCACAGATACGCAGTATTTT. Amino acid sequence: CASSLGSPFTDTQYF.

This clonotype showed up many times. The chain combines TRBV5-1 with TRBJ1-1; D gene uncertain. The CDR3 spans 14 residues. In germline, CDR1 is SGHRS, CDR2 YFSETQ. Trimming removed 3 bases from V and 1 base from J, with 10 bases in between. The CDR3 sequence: CASSSGGGNTEAFF. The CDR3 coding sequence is TGCGCCAGCAGCTCAGGAGGAGGGAACACTGAAGCTTTCTTT.

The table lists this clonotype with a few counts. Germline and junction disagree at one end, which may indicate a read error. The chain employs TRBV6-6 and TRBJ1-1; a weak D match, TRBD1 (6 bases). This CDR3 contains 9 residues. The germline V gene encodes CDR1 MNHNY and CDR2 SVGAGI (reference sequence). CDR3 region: CASRPLQGF. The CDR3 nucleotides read TGTGCCAGCAGGCCCTTACAGGGTTTT.